This TCR beta chain appears in the sequencing data of a study of blood T cell repertoires in COVID-19. Across the whole study: Sample material is recorded as cDNA or gDNA derived from T cells, B-cell-depleted T cells, or PBMCs.

The cohort comprised adults aged about 18 to 90 years residing in under 30 US areas. Germline CDR1 LGHDT, CDR2 YNNKEL (reference sequence). V lost 1 base to trimming and J lost 7 bases, with 13 bases between them. The CDR3 totals 14 residues. Per the original methods: Amplifying reference gene primers gave estimates of nucleated cell counts. Profiling relied on immunoSEQ multiplex PCR, and the TCRdb table lists in-frame clones only, not all of them. The DNA gave D and trimming, while V, J and clone size come from that table. The sample records hundreds of thousands of clones, 88% being singletons. Material for sequencing was PBMCs or T cells enriched from blood (not recorded which). This rearrangement joins TRBV3-1 (or the pseudogene TRBV3-2) to TRBJ2-5, with a tentative D call TRBD2 (7 bases). The TCR sequence derives from a woman aged 25 to 39 who had recovered from COVID-19. CDR3 loop: CASSQGRGQGTQYF. The CDR3 DNA follows: TGTGCCAGCAGCCAAGGGCGGGGGCAGGGGACCCAGTACTTC.